This TCR beta chain was obtained from a study of blood T cells in healthy people across ages. Primed by a sample-barcoded 5' primer and a J-beta primer mix, a second PCR proceeded for roughly 6 to 12 cycles. The template-switch adaptor, which had 12 random nucleotides, put a tag on each cDNA molecule. TCRdb re-derived calls from the 5' RACE reads in MiXCR, one entry per CDR3 protein. The data hold around 800,000 distinct CDR3 sequences, with about 42% observed a single time. This clonotype has just one count. Germline V lookup: CDR1 MNHEY, CDR2 SVGEGT. V shed 10 bases and J shed 4 bases, with 15 bases lying between them. CDR3 length equals 13 residues.

This sequence was found in a man older than 75 in good health. J is TRBJ2-3 and V is TRBV6-2 or TRBV6-3; possible D gene TRBD2, 5 bases. Sequencing input: blood. The CDR3 reads CATAGRWSDTQYF. CDR3 DNA: TGTGCCACCGCGGGCCGTTGGTCAGATACGCAGTATTTT.